The present entry profiles one T cell receptor beta chain with its context. Its antigen is still unknown. The read comes to an end 3 residues before the CDR3 does, leaving the germline J gene to fill in the end. Every participant had a single incident cervical HPV16 infection, and prevalent HPV16 infections were excluded. Cervical HPV DNA was detected by MY09/MY11 PCR and genotyped by dot-blot hybridization. Around 16 mL of heparinized blood were centrifuged, and the buffy coat was aliquoted, frozen at -30°C, then stored at -80°C. Genomic DNA was extracted from buffy coat specimens using QIAGEN kits. The data derive from a study of T cells in women clearing cervical HPV infection (dated by TCRdb to 2016 to 2018). With respect to the entire study: The cases were some 25 women with histologically confirmed HPV16-related CIN3 or worse, and 2 of these cases were invasive cancers. An exploratory proof-of-principle case-control study, nested within the Guanacaste HPV Natural History Study in Costa Rica, was conducted to compare TCR repertoires across cervical HPV16 outcomes. Cases were matched to controls by age within five years and by the year the sample was collected. For cases, a median interval of roughly 150 days, with an interquartile range of roughly 80 to 200 days, was observed between lesion detection and blood sampling. In the parent cohort, around 10,000 women aged 18 or older were enrolled in Guanacaste, Costa Rica, during about 1993 to 1995 and then followed for approximately 7 years. Cases had a median age of almost 35 years and controls had a median age of around 40, with no significant differences in baseline characteristics. The controls were around 26 women whose single incident HPV16 infection cleared within 12 months with no development of precancer or cancer. Quality controls consisted of five blinded duplicates per group, for a total of approximately 60 samples made up of roughly 50 participants and about 10 replicates. Because only a few women had HLA typing data, the possibility that HLA type acted as a confounder could not be ruled out. Blood from cases was drawn at the visit where the lesion was first identified, while blood from controls was drawn once the infection was no longer detected. General conclusions and limits of the study: The cross-sectional design could not show whether associations preceded infection or resulted from it; effector/memory subsets and HPV-specific T cells were not isolated. Random forest classifiers that combined richness and V gene abundances separated cases from controls with an estimated AUC of 0.8 to 0.85. Cases had lower TRBV6-7 relative abundance than controls (0.11% versus 0.16%; Bonferroni P = 0.0008). Because the number of T cells per sample was unknown, the richness differences could reflect varying T-cell content rather than repertoire biology. Significantly higher TCR repertoire richness was observed in CIN3+ cases than in controls across sequencing depths, whereas no difference in evenness was found.

V is trimmed back by 4 bases and J by 7 bases, and the junction contains 5 bases that no gene match accounts for. CDR1 and CDR2, looked up from the germline V gene (reference sequence), are GTSNPN and SVGIG. The CDR3 measures 12 amino acids from cysteine to phenylalanine. The DNA shown is the part of the CDR3 that was read: 27 bases, in frame from base 1. Using the immunoSEQ assay, multiplex PCR amplified TCR beta CDR3 regions from an average of about 1,300 ng of genomic DNA per sample. To correct primer bias, the assay used a complete synthetic TCR repertoire to set an amplification baseline. The amplicons were sequenced using the Illumina platform. The published analysis was carried out like this. Error correction of the sequences involved clustering with frequency ratios plus a modified nearest-neighbor algorithm, after which the sequences were analyzed in the immunoSEQ Analyzer using IMGT gene definitions. At each rarefaction depth, TCR richness and evenness were averaged across 20 rarefaction repeats, and any sample with fewer sequences than the depth was left out. Wilcoxon rank sum tests with FDR correction were used to compare relative abundances of V, D and J genes between the groups. In the blinded duplicates, the intraclass correlation was approximately 96% for TCR richness and averaged about 80% across 66 gene segments. What TCRdb holds here is the immuneACCESS table cut down to in-frame rearrangements. Part of the clones is not present; checked against another copy, under half of the missing clones reflect an unresolved V gene, and the others are unexplained. The V and J calls and clone size come from that table; D and trimming were worked out from the DNA. The data table for this sample lists about 30,000 clones. Clones ranked in the top ten supply roughly 2.8% of the sample.

What was sequenced was blood buffy coat. This receptor was identified in a woman aged 18-70 years with a cervical HPV16 infection that either progressed to CIN3+ or cleared (not recorded which). The V and J segments used are TRBV30 and TRBJ2-5; 8 bases in the middle match TRBD2. CDR3 DNA (partial): TGTGCCTGGACGCCGAGCGGGGGGACC. Its amino acids are CAWTPSGGT. The entire CDR3 sequence reads CAWTPSGGTQYF.